This T cell receptor (beta chain) was documented in a study of T cells in Graves' hyperthyroidism and ophthalmopathy. The CDR3 extends over 13 amino acids. V was cut by 3 bases and J by 0 bases, with 7 bases left in between. Germline V gene data show CDR1 as DFQATT and CDR2 as SNEGSKA (reference sequence). The source material, RNA transcripts, was used to amplify TCR beta CDR3 regions. With the HTBI primer set, the TCR CDR3 went through a first round of RT-PCR. TCRdb reprocessed the multiplex PCR reads with MiXCR, giving one entry per CDR3 protein. Of approximately 420,000 distinct CDR3 sequences listed, 14% to 15% are singletons. Broader study findings: A median 6.5 months before onset, the model predicted ophthalmopathy.

Many counts were recorded for this clonotype. Antigen specificity is unknown. Sequenced input: blood. This chain links TRBV20-1 with TRBJ2-3, with no clear D. This sequence was found in a woman in her twenties or thirties with Graves' hyperthyroidism. The CDR3 sequence: CSARTPSTDTQYF. DNA of the CDR3: TGCAGTGCTAGGACACCCAGCACAGATACGCAGTATTTT.